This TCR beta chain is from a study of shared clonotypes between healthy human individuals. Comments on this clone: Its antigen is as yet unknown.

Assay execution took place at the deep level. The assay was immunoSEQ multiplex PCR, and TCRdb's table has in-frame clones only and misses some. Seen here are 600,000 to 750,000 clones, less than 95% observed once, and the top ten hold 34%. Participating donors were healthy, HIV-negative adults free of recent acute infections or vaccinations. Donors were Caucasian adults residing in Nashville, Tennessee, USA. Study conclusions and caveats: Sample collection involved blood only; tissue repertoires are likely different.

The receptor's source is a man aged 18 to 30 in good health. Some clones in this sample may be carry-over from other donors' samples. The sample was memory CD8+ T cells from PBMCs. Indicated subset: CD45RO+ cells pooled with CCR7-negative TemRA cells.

CDR3: CASSTTDSRPQHF. CDR3 in DNA: TGTGCCAGCAGTACGACGGACTCTCGGCCCCAGCATTTT. This chain uses TRBV7-9 with TRBJ1-5, with no clear D. V shed 6 bases and J shed 9 bases, with 15 bases lying between them. The CDR3 sequence is 13 residues long. Per the germline V gene, CDR1 is SEHNR and CDR2 is FQNEAQ (reference sequence).